Presented here are 14 T cell receptor beta chains from one specimen sequenced in a study of response to subunit inactivated influenza vaccine. A single record per CDR3 protein comes from TCRdb applying MiXCR to the RT-PCR reads. Among about 190,000 distinct CDR3 sequences, roughly an eighth were seen once, and the ten largest hold about 26%. Sequenced here: CD8+ T cells sorted from PBMCs, sampled around 5 days after vaccination. These receptors originate from a man aged 45 to 65 who received an inactivated influenza vaccine.

The chain links TRBV9 to TRBJ2-7; D tentatively reads TRBD1 or TRBD2 (5 bases each). The germline V gene has CDR1 SGDLS and CDR2 YYNGEE. The V and J ends lost 4 bases and 2 bases respectively, with 13 bases between them. The CDR3 has 14 residues. CDR3 sequence (DNA): TGTGCCAGCAGCATTGGGACGGCCACCTACGAGCAGTACTTC. Encoded protein: CASSIGTATYEQYF.

V usage is TRBV7-9 and J usage is TRBJ2-5, with a weak D call TRBD1 (5 bases). V lost 5 bases and J lost 5, with 15 bases in between. Germline assignment: CDR1 SEHNR and CDR2 FQNEAQ (reference sequence). This CDR3 comprises 14 residues. The CDR3 sequence is CASSQDTLQETQYF. DNA of the CDR3: TGTGCCAGCAGCCAGGACACCTTACAGGAGACCCAGTACTTC.

In this sample, this clonotype turned up many times. V is TRBV7-8 and J is TRBJ2-1; 7 bases align to TRBD2. Germline V gives CDR1 SGHVS, CDR2 FQNEAQ. The CDR3 has 18 residues. Trimming removed 1 base from V and 0 bases from J; junction bases left unmatched: 9. This CDR3 reads CASSLGDYLKSSYNEQFF. The DNA of the CDR3 is TGTGCCAGCAGCTTAGGGGACTACCTAAAAAGCTCCTACAATGAGCAGTTCTTC.

This clonotype appeared many times. The chain has TRBV14 and TRBJ2-1, with D hard to call. The CDR3 spans 17 residues. The germline gives CDR1 SGHDN, CDR2 FVKESK. The V end lost 2 bases, the J end lost 1 base, and 15 bases lay between the germline ends. The CDR3 here is CASSQLSPLNSYNEQFF. DNA of the CDR3: TGTGCCAGCAGCCAACTCTCACCCCTCAATTCCTACAATGAGCAGTTCTTC.

This clonotype was detected ten times or more. The chain employs TRBV11-2 and TRBJ2-7; TRBD1 matches 8 bases. Losses at the gene ends were 5 bases for V and 2 bases for J; bases not matched to a gene: 8. In germline, CDR1 is SGHAT, CDR2 FQNNGV. The CDR3 is 15 residues long. The CDR3 sequence: CASSALGTGPYEQYF. The CDR3 DNA follows: TGTGCCAGCAGCGCGCTGGGGACAGGCCCCTACGAGCAGTACTTC.

The V call is TRBV11-2, the J call TRBJ2-1; TRBD2 agrees at 8 bases. V lost 5 bases and J lost 7; bases outside the gene matches: 13. Germline V gives CDR1 SGHAT, CDR2 FQNNGV. This CDR3 is built from 16 residues. The chain's CDR3 is CASSPRAGLVGNEQFF. DNA for the CDR3: TGTGCCAGCAGCCCAAGGGCGGGACTAGTTGGGAATGAGCAGTTCTTC.

This clonotype has more than one count but fewer than ten. The chain employs TRBV27 and TRBJ2-7, with 9 bases fitting TRBD1. The CDR3 has 16 amino acids. Germline CDR1 MNHEY, CDR2 SMNVEV (reference sequence). V shed 3 bases, J shed 4 bases, and the junction held 10 bases outside the gene matches. The CDR3 DNA reads TGTGCCAGCAGTTTTAGGACAGGGGAGGTAATTTACGAGCAGTACTTC. Translation: CASSFRTGEVIYEQYF.

In DNA form, the CDR3 reads TGTGCCAGTAGTATACTCCCCGGACTAGCGGGAGGTGATGAGCAGTTCTTC. Its translation is CASSILPGLAGGDEQFF. The chain is built from TRBV19 and TRBJ2-1; 14 positions agree with TRBD2. The V gene end was trimmed by 2 bases and the J gene end by 8 bases; junction bases not matched to a gene: 8. The CDR3 has 17 residues. Germline CDR1 LNHDA, CDR2 SQIVND (reference sequence).

This clonotype was observed a few times. The chain carries TRBV27 and TRBJ2-6; the D call may be TRBD1 or TRBD2 (6 bases each). V shed 8 bases and J shed 3 bases, with 11 bases lying between them. This CDR3 has 14 amino acids. In germline, CDR1 is MNHEY, CDR2 SMNVEV (reference sequence). CDR3 sequence (DNA): TGTGCCAGCGGAGGGGGACTTGGGGCCAACGTCCTGACTTTC. This sequence encodes CASGGGLGANVLTF.

The CDR3 bases are TGTGCCAGCTCATCTTTCGTCCTCCAAGAGACCCAGTACTTC. It yields the protein CASSSFVLQETQYF. The chain uses TRBV18 and TRBJ2-5; the D is unclear. Trimming took off 5 bases at V and 1 base at J, with 11 bases between the two ends. Germline V gene sequence: CDR1 KGHSH, CDR2 LQKENI. This CDR3 comprises 14 residues. Using reference TRBV18 and TRBJ2-5 for the parts outside the CDR3, the full variable domain is NAGVMQNPRHLVRRRGQEARLRCSPMKGHSHVYWYRQLPEEGLKFMVYLQKENIIDESGMPKERFSAEFPKEGPSILRIQQVVRGDSAAYFCASSSFVLQETQYFGPGTRLLVL.

In its sample, this clonotype was seen many times. V usage is TRBV5-1 and J usage is TRBJ1-1, with a tentative D call TRBD1 (6 bases). Per the germline V gene, CDR1 is SGHRS and CDR2 is YFSETQ. The CDR3 is 16 amino acids. Deletions cut 0 bases from V and 5 bases from J, with 17 bases between. This CDR3 reads CASSLVGQKKNTEAFF. In DNA form, the CDR3 reads TGCGCCAGCAGCTTGGTTGGACAGAAGAAGAATACTGAAGCTTTCTTT.

The CDR3 region has the DNA TGTGCCAGCAGTTACGGCGGGATCAGCCATGAGCAGTTCTTC. Protein: CASSYGGISHEQFF. The chain carries TRBV6-5 and TRBJ2-1; perhaps TRBD2 as D (6 bases). V was clipped by 2 bases and J by 8 bases, with 13 bases between them. The germline gives CDR1 MNHEY, CDR2 SVGAGI. This CDR3 region has 14 residues.

The chain recombines TRBV4-1 with TRBJ1-4; 8 bases line up with TRBD1. Germline lookup yields CDR1 MGHRA and CDR2 YSYEKL. V lost 6 bases, J lost 5 bases, and 5 bases stayed unmatched. This CDR3 is 14 amino acids long. In nucleotides, the CDR3 is TGCGCCAGCAGACGGACAGGGCCGAATGAAAAACTGTTTTTT. This gives the protein CASRRTGPNEKLFF.

This clonotype was seen only a few times. The chain uses TRBV12-3 or TRBV12-4 and TRBJ2-2; 8 nucleotides line up with TRBD1. This CDR3 is 15 amino acids long. J lost 7 bases, V lost 0 bases, and 4 bases had no gene match. CDR3 loop: CASSLAGQGIGELFF. The CDR3 DNA is TGTGCCAGCAGTTTAGCCGGACAGGGTATCGGGGAGCTGTTTTTT.